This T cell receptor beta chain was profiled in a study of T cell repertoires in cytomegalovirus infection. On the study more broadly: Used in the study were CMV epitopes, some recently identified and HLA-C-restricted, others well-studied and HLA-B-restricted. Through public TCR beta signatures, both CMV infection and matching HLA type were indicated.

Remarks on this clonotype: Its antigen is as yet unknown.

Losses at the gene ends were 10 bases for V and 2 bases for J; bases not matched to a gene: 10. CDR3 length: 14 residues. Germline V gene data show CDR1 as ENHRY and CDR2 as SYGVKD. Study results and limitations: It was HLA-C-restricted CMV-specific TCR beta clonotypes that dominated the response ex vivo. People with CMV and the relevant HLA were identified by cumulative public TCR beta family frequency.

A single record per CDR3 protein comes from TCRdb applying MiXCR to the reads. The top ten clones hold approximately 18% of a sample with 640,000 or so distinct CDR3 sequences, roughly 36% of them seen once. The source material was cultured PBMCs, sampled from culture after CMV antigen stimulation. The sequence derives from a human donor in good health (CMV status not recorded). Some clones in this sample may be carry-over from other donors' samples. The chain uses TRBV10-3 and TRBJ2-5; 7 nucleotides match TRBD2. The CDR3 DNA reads TGTGCCACCCAAATGGCGGGGGAACAAGAGACCCAGTACTTC. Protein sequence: CATQMAGEQETQYF.